The sequence of this T cell receptor (beta chain) was determined in a study of regulatory T cells in long-lasting Graves disease (dated by TCRdb to the early 2020s). Regarding the study in general: Patients with newly diagnosed Graves' disease had been on antithyroid drugs for under 3 months. The study was conducted in China and was registered as a clinical trial. Peripheral blood TCR sequencing and RNA sequencing compared persistent Graves' disease patients with newly diagnosed Graves' disease patients. A total of about 35 samples underwent TCR sequencing, from about 13 patients with persistent Graves' disease and roughly 20 patients with newly diagnosed Graves' disease.

From the cysteine through the phenylalanine, the CDR3 covers 16 amino acids. Only the CDR3 part of the read is kept: 48 bases, read in frame from the first base. CDR1 and CDR2, looked up from the germline V gene (reference sequence), are DFQATT and SNEGSKA. V and J are truncated by 1 base and 7 bases respectively, leaving an intervening sequence of 23 bases. Points on this clonotype: The specificity of this receptor is unknown. This probably arose from a read error, given a far larger clone one base away.

The label giving this sample's time point can be read as: newly diagnosed GD, antithyroid drugs for less than 3 months. For both TCR sequencing and RNA sequencing, RNA was extracted from PBMCs in TRIzol. The diagnosis of Graves' disease was made according to American Thyroid Association guidelines. Patients for the study were recruited at an endocrinology department in Xi'an, China. Each patient gave around 9 milliliters of peripheral blood, collected in an EDTA anticoagulant tube. Ficoll Paque Plus density gradient separation was used to isolate PBMCs, and no further T cell sorting was done. An Agilent 2100 Bioanalyzer and agarose gel were used to assess RNA quality, and a NanoDrop 2000 was used to measure RNA concentration. What the authors observed across the whole study: Because the primary lesion, thyroid tissue, could not be accessed, the study looked at peripheral blood alone. Preferential use of TRBV28, TRBJ1-2 and TRBJ2-5 was observed in persistent disease, whereas TRBV20-1 and TRBJ2-1 were favored in newly diagnosed disease. Only the TCR beta chain was sequenced and analyzed. Persistent Graves' disease patients showed lower TCR Shannon entropy and fewer highly expanded clones than newly diagnosed patients, suggesting clonal expansion. More public clonotypes were shared among persistent patients (about 2,800) than among newly diagnosed patients (966). The authors noted that the small sample size was a limitation that may lower accuracy.

Library generation was performed with multiplex PCR. Sequenced using an Illumina HiSeq 4000. TCR beta libraries were built with iRepertoire HTBI primers and Arm-PCR amplification of CDR3 regions. PCR products were gel purified before sequencing. On the authors' methods: Gene usage analysis of CDR3 amino acid clonotypes used the 55 to 65 TRBV and 11 to 15 TRBJ segments found across samples. COPE and FqMerger were used to merge filtered high-quality paired reads into contigs. BLAST was used to align contigs to the IMGT TRBV, TRBD and TRBJ reference genes, and CDR3 was defined following IMGT. Highly expanded clones were defined as clonotypes with a frequency above 0.1%. Shannon entropy served as the measure of repertoire diversity, while the Gini coefficient captured V-J evenness. A clonotype was considered public if more than one individual shared it. In-frame beta chains were kept once TCRdb had trimmed the public reads at Q25 with fastp and called clones with MiXCR. Each CDR3 protein appears once, grouped with its most common genes and DNA. The V and J calls here are based on TCRdb, not the publication. Here the sample has over 300,000 distinct CDR3 sequences; roughly a sixth occur a single time. The ten largest clones capture about a fifth of the sample.

Sequenced here: peripheral blood mononuclear cells (PBMCs), sampled at new diagnosis, from a patient treated with antithyroid drugs. This sequence originates from a female donor with Graves disease. The V gene is TRBV20-1 and the J gene is TRBJ2-7; the D gene cannot be named for sure. The DNA sequence is as follows: TGCAGTGCTAGAGGTAACGGACCCCCAAGGATAAATGAGCAGTACTTC. Its protein product is CSARGNGPPRINEQYF.